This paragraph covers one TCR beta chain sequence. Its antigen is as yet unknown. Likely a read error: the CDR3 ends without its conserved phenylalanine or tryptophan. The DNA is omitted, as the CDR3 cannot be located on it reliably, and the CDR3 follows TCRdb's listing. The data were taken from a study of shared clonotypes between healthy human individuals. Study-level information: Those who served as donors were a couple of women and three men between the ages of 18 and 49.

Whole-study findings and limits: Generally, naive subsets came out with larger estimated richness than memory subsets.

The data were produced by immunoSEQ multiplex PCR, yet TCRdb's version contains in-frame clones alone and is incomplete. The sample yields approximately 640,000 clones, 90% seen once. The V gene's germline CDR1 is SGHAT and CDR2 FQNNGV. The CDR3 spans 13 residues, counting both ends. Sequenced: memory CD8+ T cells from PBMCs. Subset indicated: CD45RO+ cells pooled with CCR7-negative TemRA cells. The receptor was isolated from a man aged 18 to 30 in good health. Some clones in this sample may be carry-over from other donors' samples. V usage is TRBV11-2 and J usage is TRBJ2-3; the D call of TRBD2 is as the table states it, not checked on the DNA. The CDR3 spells CASSPMSGSSVQV.